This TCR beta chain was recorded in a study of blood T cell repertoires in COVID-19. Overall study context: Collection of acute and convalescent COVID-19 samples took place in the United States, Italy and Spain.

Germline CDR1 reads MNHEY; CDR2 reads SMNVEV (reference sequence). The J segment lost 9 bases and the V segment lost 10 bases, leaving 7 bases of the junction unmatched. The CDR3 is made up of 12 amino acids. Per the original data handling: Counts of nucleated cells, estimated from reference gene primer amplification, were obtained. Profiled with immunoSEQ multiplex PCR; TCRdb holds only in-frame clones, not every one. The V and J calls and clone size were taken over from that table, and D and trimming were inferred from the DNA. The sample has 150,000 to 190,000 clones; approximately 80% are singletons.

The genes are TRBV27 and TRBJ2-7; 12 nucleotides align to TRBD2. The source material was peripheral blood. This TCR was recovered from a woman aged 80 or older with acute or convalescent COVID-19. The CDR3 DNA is TGTGCCACCCGGACTAGCGGGATGGTGCAGTACTTC. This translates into CATRTSGMVQYF.